This TCR beta chain was obtained from a study of CD8 T cells in ankylosing spondylitis. Quantitative barcoded 5'-RACE was used to prepare TCR beta libraries. TCRdb passed the 5' RACE reads through MiXCR, listing each CDR3 protein once. The sample holds over 60,000 distinct CDR3 sequences; approximately 5% are singletons and the top ten take about 2.2%. With 1 base removed from V and 5 bases from J, the gap between germline ends came to 15 bases. The length of the CDR3 is 15 residues. Germline V CDR1 and CDR2: SGHTA, FQGNSA. There are many counts of this clonotype. Its antigen is currently unknown. Study-level points and caveats: A TCR beta motif of about eight highly homologous variants appeared characteristic of ankylosing spondylitis blood. Clones linked to disease, bearing a CD8+ phenotype, were relatively rare in peripheral blood. There were earlier reports of some motif variants in reactive arthritis synovial fluid and blood.

The specimen sequenced was blood, either unsorted or a sorted T cell fraction (not recorded which). The sequence was obtained from a male donor with ankylosing spondylitis or in good health (not recorded which). This sequence joins TRBV7-2 and TRBJ2-7, with D possibly being TRBD1 or TRBD2 (5 bases each). CDR3: CASSLDSGTINEQYF. DNA of the CDR3: TGTGCCAGCAGCTTAGATTCAGGGACGATCAACGAGCAGTACTTC.